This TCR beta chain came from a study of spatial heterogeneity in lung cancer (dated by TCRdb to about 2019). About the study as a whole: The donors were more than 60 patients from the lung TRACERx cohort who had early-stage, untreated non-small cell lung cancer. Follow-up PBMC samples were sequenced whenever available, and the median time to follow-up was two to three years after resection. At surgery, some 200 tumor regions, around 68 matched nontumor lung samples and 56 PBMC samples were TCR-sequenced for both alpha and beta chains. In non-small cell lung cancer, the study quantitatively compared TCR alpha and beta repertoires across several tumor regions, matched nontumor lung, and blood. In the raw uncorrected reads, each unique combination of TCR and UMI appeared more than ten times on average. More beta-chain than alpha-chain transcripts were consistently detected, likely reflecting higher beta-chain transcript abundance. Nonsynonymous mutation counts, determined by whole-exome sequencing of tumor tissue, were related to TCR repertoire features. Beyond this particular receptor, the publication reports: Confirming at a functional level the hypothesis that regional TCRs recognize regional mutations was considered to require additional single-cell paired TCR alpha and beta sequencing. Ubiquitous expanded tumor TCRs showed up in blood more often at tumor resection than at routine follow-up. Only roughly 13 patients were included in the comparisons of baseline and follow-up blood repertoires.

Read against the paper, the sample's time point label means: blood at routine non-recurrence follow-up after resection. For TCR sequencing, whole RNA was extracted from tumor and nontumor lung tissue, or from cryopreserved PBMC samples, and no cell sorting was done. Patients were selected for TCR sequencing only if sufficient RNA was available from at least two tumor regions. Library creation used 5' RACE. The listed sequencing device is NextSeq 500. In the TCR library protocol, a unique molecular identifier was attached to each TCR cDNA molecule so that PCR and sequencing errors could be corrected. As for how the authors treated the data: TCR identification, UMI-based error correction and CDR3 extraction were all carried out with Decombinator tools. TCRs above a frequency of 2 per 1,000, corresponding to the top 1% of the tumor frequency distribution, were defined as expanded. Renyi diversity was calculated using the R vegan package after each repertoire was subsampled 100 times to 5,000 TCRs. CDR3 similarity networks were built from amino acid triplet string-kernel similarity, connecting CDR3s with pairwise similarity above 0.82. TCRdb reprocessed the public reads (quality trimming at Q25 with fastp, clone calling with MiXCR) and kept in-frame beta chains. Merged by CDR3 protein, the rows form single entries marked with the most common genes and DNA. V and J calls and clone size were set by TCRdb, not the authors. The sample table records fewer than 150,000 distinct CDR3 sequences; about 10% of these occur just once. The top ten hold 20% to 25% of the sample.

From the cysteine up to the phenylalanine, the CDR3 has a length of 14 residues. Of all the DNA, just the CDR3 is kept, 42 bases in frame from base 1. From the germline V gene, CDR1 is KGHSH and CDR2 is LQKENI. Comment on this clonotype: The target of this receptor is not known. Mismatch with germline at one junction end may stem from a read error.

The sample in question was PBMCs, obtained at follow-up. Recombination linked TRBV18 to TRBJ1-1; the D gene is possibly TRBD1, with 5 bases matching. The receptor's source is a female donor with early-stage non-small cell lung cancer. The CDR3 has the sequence CARSPGRRRTEAFF. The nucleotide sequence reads TGTGCCAGGTCACCGGGACGGAGGAGGACTGAAGCTTTCTTT. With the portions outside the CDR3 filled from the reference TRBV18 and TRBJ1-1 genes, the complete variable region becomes NAGVMQNPRHLVRRRGQEARLRCSPMKGHSHVYWYRQLPEEGLKFMVYLQKENIIDESGMPKERFSAEFPKEGPSILRIQQVVRGDSAAYFCARSPGRRRTEAFFGQGTRLTVV.